These 30 T cell receptor beta chains were sequenced from one sample in a study of OX40 agonist ivuxolimab in advanced cancers. The library was made by the immunoSEQ multiplex PCR assay. Drawn from immuneACCESS, this table holds only the in-frame rearrangements with V and J called that TCRdb kept. Clones are partly lost; checked studies trace under half to an unresolved V gene and leave the rest unexplained. Present in this sample are 55,000 to 80,000 clones, more than 85% of which were seen just once. Jointly, the top ten make up 0.55% to 0.8% of the sample. Material: CD4+ or CD8+ T cells sorted from blood, obtained in a trial of the OX40 agonist ivuxolimab. The receptors were sampled from an adult with an advanced solid tumor such as melanoma, head and neck, liver or kidney cancer.

The rearrangement links TRBV29-1 to TRBJ2-2; the match to TRBD1 covers 8 bases. Germline CDR1 and CDR2: SQVTM and ANQGSEA. V dropped 6 bases and J dropped 7; count of bases not matched to a gene: 1. The CDR3 length is 11 residues. CDR3: CSVDRGGELFF. As DNA, the CDR3 is TGCAGCGTAGACAGGGGCGGGGAGCTGTTTTTT.

A single count supports this clone. This rearrangement joins TRBV19 to TRBJ2-3; D gene ambiguous. V was shortened by 0 bases and J by 2 bases, with 9 bases between the two germline ends. Germline CDR1 and CDR2: LNHDA and SQIVND (reference sequence). The CDR3 is 15 residues long. CDR3 in DNA: TGTGCCAGTAGTATAGACCCATTGCCCACAGATACGCAGTATTTT. This codes for CASSIDPLPTDTQYF.

This rearrangement joins TRBV18 to TRBJ2-2, with D possibly matching TRBD1 (6 bases). Germline lookup yields CDR1 KGHSH and CDR2 LQKENI. V was cut by 5 bases and J by 0 bases, with 13 bases left in between. CDR3 size: 16 residues. This chain's CDR3 is CASSTNRDPNTGELFF. The CDR3 DNA follows: TGTGCCAGCTCAACCAACAGGGATCCGAACACCGGGGAGCTGTTTTTT.

This chain connects TRBV15 to TRBJ2-2; D remains unclear. The germline V and J ends were trimmed by 0 bases and 5 bases, with 10 bases remaining between them. There are 15 residues in the CDR3. Germline CDR1 is LNHNV and CDR2 is YYDKDF (reference sequence). CDR3 sequence (DNA): TGTGCCACCAGCAGAGATGCCTTGGTTACCGGGGAGCTGTTTTTT. Protein product: CATSRDALVTGELFF.

V usage is TRBV11-2 and J usage is TRBJ1-5, with D unresolved. Germline V lookup: CDR1 SGHAT, CDR2 FQNNGV. This CDR3 has 13 amino acids. V lost 0 bases and J lost 5, with 5 bases in between. CDR3: CASSLDRDQPQHF. The CDR3 region has the DNA TGTGCCAGCAGCTTAGATCGGGATCAGCCCCAGCATTTT.

The genes are TRBV5-1 and TRBJ1-3; 7 bases match TRBD1. The V gene's germline CDR1 is SGHRS and CDR2 YFSETQ. This CDR3 spans 19 amino acids. V lost 0 bases and J lost 3; bases outside the gene matches: 15. This CDR3 is CASSLAPRRGVSSGNTIYF. The CDR3, as DNA: TGCGCCAGCAGCTTGGCCCCGCGCAGGGGGGTTTCGAGTGGAAACACCATATATTTT.

The chain combines TRBV10-2 with TRBJ2-1; no definite D call. Germline V lookup: CDR1 WSHSY, CDR2 SAAADI. This CDR3 contains 15 residues. The V and J ends lost 3 bases and 2 bases respectively, with 11 bases between them. CDR3 residues: CASSDGGLAYNEQFF. The CDR3 DNA reads as TGCGCCAGCAGTGATGGCGGTCTCGCCTACAATGAGCAGTTCTTC.

V and J are TRBV21-1 and TRBJ2-4; the D call TRBD1 from the table was never checked on the DNA. TRBV21-1 is a documented pseudogene. The CDR3 loop spans 18 amino acids. The chain's CDR3 is CGLKGGDFDLLAKNIQYF. As DNA, the CDR3 is TGTGGTTTGAAAGGGGGAGATTTCGATCTTCTAGCCAAAAACATTCAGTACTTC.

This chain links TRBV30 with TRBJ2-5; D not resolved. The germline V gene encodes CDR1 GTSNPN and CDR2 SVGIG (reference sequence). V gave up 2 bases and J gave up 1 base, with 8 bases separating them. The CDR3 is 13 amino acids. The CDR3 DNA is TGTGCCTGGAGTATCCGGAGCCAAGAGACCCAGTACTTC. It codes for CAWSIRSQETQYF.

On this clone: At one of its ends the junction is not consistent with the germline gene, which may arise from a read error. The V gene is TRBV5-4, the J gene TRBJ1-2; D is possibly TRBD1 (6 bases). This CDR3 contains 14 residues. Germline CDR1 reads SGHNT; CDR2 reads YYREEE (reference sequence). CDR3 sequence reads: CASSYRQDFHGYAF. The CDR3 nucleotides are TGTGCCAGCAGCTACCGACAGGATTTCCATGGCTACGCCTTC. Looking up the rest from reference TRBV5-4 and TRBJ1-2 gives the full variable domain: ETGVTQSPTHLIKTRGQQVTLRCSSQSGHNTVSWYQQALGQGPQFIFQYYREEENGRGNFPPRFSGLQFPNYSSELNVNALELDDSALYLCASSYRQDFHGYAFGSGTRLTVV.

CDR3 sequence reads: CASSYRDSSTDTQYF. CDR3 DNA sequence: TGCGCCAGCAGTTACCGGGACAGCAGCACAGATACGCAGTATTTT. The genes are TRBV5-1 and TRBJ2-3; 7 positions agree with TRBD1. The CDR3 runs to 15 residues. The V segment lost 5 bases and the J segment 0 bases; nucleotides outside the gene matches: 6. Germline assignment: CDR1 SGHRS and CDR2 YFSETQ.

The rearrangement joins TRBV14 to TRBJ1-2, with a weak D call TRBD1 (5 bases). Germline loops: CDR1 SGHDN, CDR2 FVKESK. CDR3 length: 13 residues. V lost 3 bases and J lost 7, with 12 bases in between. Here the CDR3 DNA reads TGTGCCAGCAGCCAGGCAGGGTCGGCTGGCTACACCTTC. As protein: CASSQAGSAGYTF. The variable domain in full, completed from reference TRBV14 and TRBJ1-2, reads EAGVTQFPSHSVIEKGQTVTLRCDPISGHDNLYWYRRVMGKEIKFLLHFVKESKQDESGMPNNRFLAERTGGTYSTLKVQPAELEDSGVYFCASSQAGSAGYTFGSGTRLTVV.

The chain has TRBV5-5 and TRBJ1-2, with 9 positions matching TRBD1. This CDR3 spans 15 amino acids. The V gene's germline CDR1 is SGHKS and CDR2 YYEKEE (reference sequence). Trimming removed 5 bases from V and 2 bases from J; junction bases left unmatched: 7. CDR3 loop: CASSSTGTGNYGYTF. The CDR3 bases are TGTGCCAGCAGTTCTACCGGGACAGGGAACTATGGCTACACCTTC.

This sequence joins TRBV5-1 and TRBJ2-3; tentatively, D is TRBD1 (6 bases). This CDR3 is 12 amino acids long. Germline V CDR1 and CDR2: SGHRS, YFSETQ. V lost 4 bases and J lost 5, with 8 bases in between. The CDR3 reads CASSLDRDTQYF. Written as DNA, the CDR3 is TGCGCCAGCAGCCTGGACAGAGATACGCAGTATTTT. The whole variable domain, filled in from reference TRBV5-1 and TRBJ2-3, reads KAGVTQTPRYLIKTRGQQVTLSCSPISGHRSVSWYQQTPGQGLQFLFEYFSETQRNKGNFPGRFSGRQFSNSRSEMNVSTLELGDSALYLCASSLDRDTQYFGPGTRLTVL.

The chain couples TRBV7-9 to TRBJ1-1; a possible D gene is TRBD1 (6 bases). Trimming pared 3 bases from V and 1 base from J, leaving 9 bases between. Germline V gene sequence: CDR1 SEHNR, CDR2 FQNEAQ (reference sequence). This CDR3 is 14 amino acids long. Written as DNA, the CDR3 is TGTGCCAGCAGCTTTCAGGACAGGAACACTGAAGCTTTCTTT. This gives the protein CASSFQDRNTEAFF.

The genes are TRBV7-3 and TRBJ1-6; D call uncertain. The CDR3 totals 13 residues. Germline V CDR1 and CDR2: SGHTA, FQGTGA. Trimming cost V 2 bases and J 10 bases, with 9 bases left between them. CDR3 nucleotide sequence: TGTGCCAGCAGCTTAGGATTGGGGTCACCCCTCCACTTT. Amino acid sequence: CASSLGLGSPLHF.

This clone was detected only once. The chain uses TRBV29-1 and TRBJ2-1; D is unresolved. The CDR3 is made up of 12 amino acids. The germline V gene has CDR1 SQVTM and CDR2 ANQGSEA. The germline V and J ends were trimmed by 4 bases and 5 bases, with 9 bases remaining between them. The CDR3 protein is CSVGRMDNEQFF. The CDR3, as DNA: TGCAGCGTTGGTCGGATGGACAATGAGCAGTTCTTC.

This clone was recorded once. The V gene is TRBV7-8, the J gene TRBJ2-7; D unresolved. V lost 1 base and J 2 bases, leaving 9 bases between the germline ends. Germline V gene data show CDR1 as SGHVS and CDR2 as FQNEAQ. CDR3 size: 14 residues. This chain's CDR3 is CASSLVVSTYEQYF. CDR3 DNA: TGTGCCAGCAGCTTAGTTGTTAGCACCTACGAGCAGTACTTC.

This clone was detected once. The genes are TRBV5-5 and TRBJ2-1; unclear D gene. Trimming stripped 0 bases from V and 4 bases from J, with 17 bases between. The CDR3 consists of 17 residues. CDR1 and CDR2 from the germline V gene are SGHKS and YYEKEE (reference sequence). The CDR3 here is CASSLVPEPISYNEQFF. The CDR3 DNA sequence: TGTGCCAGCAGCTTGGTTCCGGAGCCGATTAGTTACAATGAGCAGTTCTTC.

The V call is TRBV6-5, the J call TRBJ2-7, with a possible D match to TRBD1 (6 bases). The germline V and J ends were trimmed by 0 bases and 2 bases, with 11 bases remaining between them. Germline V gene data show CDR1 as MNHEY and CDR2 as SVGAGI. This CDR3 is built from 15 residues. Written as DNA, the CDR3 is TGTGCCAGCAGTTACTCGAAGCAGGGGACCTACGAGCAGTACTTC. It specifies CASSYSKQGTYEQYF.

The chain links TRBV6-5 to TRBJ2-7, with a tentative D call TRBD1 (6 bases). CDR1 is MNHEY and CDR2 is SVGAGI in the germline V gene. V was shortened by 6 bases and J by 4 bases, with 19 bases between the two germline ends. The length of the CDR3 is 15 residues. CDR3 region: CASSYSRGLLYEQYF. The CDR3 region has the DNA TGTGCCAGCAGCTATTCCAGGGGCCTCCTATACGAGCAGTACTTC.

The rearrangement joins TRBV7-3 to TRBJ2-1; a weak D match, TRBD1 (6 bases). Germline V gives CDR1 SGHTA, CDR2 FQGTGA. Deletions cut 2 bases from V and 8 bases from J, with 16 bases between. The CDR3 extends over 15 amino acids. CDR3 loop: CASSLVGPRGDEQFF. DNA of the CDR3: TGTGCCAGCAGCTTAGTCGGGCCCAGGGGTGATGAGCAGTTCTTC.

This chain links TRBV21-1 with TRBJ1-1; TRBD1, as called in the table, went unchecked against the DNA. TRBV21-1 is annotated as a pseudogene. This CDR3 has 13 residues. The CDR3 bases are TGTGCCAGCAGCGGACAGGGGCACACTGAAGCTTTCTTT. Translation gives CASSGQGHTEAFF.

The V gene is TRBV5-4, the J gene TRBJ2-5; unclear D gene. V was cut by 2 bases and J by 5 bases, with 13 bases left in between. The CDR3 runs 14 residues. Germline CDR1 SGHNT, CDR2 YYREEE (reference sequence). The CDR3 DNA follows: TGTGCCAGCAGCTTTATGGACCGGTGGGAGACCCAGTACTTC. It translates to CASSFMDRWETQYF.

V usage is TRBV14 and J usage is TRBJ2-1; a weak D match, TRBD2 (6 bases). The CDR3 loop spans 15 amino acids. V was pared by 4 bases and J by 0 bases, with 10 bases between. Germline-derived CDR1 and CDR2 are SGHDN and FVKESK. CDR3 sequence: CASSPVTSSYNEQFF. CDR3 in DNA: TGTGCCAGCAGCCCGGTGACTAGCTCCTACAATGAGCAGTTCTTC.

In regard to this clone: The junction and the germline gene differ at one end; a read error may be behind it. The chain uses TRBV7-9 and TRBJ2-7, with TRBD2 matching 7 bases. Germline V gene data show CDR1 as SEHNR and CDR2 as FQNEAQ (reference sequence). This CDR3 has 12 amino acids. For the CDR3, the DNA is TGTGCCAGCAGCCTAGCCGGGGGGGAGCAGTACTTC. Its protein product is CASSLAGGEQYF.

The chain has TRBV6-1 and TRBJ2-2; a weak D match, TRBD1 (5 bases). In germline, CDR1 is MNHNS, CDR2 SASEGT. This CDR3 comprises 13 residues. Trimming left V 8 bases short and J 6 bases short, with 13 bases between. The CDR3 loop is CASGFTGPGELFF. DNA for the CDR3: TGTGCCAGCGGGTTCACAGGCCCCGGGGAGCTGTTTTTT.

The chain joins TRBV11-2 to TRBJ2-7; D is undetermined. The CDR3 consists of 14 residues. CDR1 is SGHAT and CDR2 is FQNNGV in the germline V gene. With 4 bases removed from V and 0 bases from J, the gap between germline ends came to 10 bases. In DNA form, the CDR3 reads TGTGCCAGCAGCTCCGGCTTACCCTCCTACGAGCAGTACTTC. The encoded protein is CASSSGLPSYEQYF.

V gene TRBV4-1 combines with J gene TRBJ1-6, with D unclear. Germline V lookup: CDR1 MGHRA, CDR2 YSYEKL. CDR3 size: 15 residues. Trimming stripped 0 bases from V and 6 bases from J, with 9 bases between. Here the CDR3 DNA reads TGCGCCAGCAGCCAAGATCGCGGGATTAATTCACCCCTCCACTTT. Its protein product is CASSQDRGINSPLHF.

The gene calls are TRBV19 and TRBJ1-3; no reliable D call. CDR1 is LNHDA and CDR2 is SQIVND in the germline V gene (reference sequence). CDR3 length equals 13 residues. This chain's CDR3 is CALARGSGNTIYF. The DNA of the CDR3 is TGTGCTTTAGCCCGAGGCTCTGGAAACACCATATATTTT.